The sequence of this T cell receptor (beta chain) was determined in a study of CD8+ T cells in alopecia areata. For the study at large: For the treated group, dosing was oral tofacitinib at 5 to 10 mg twice daily. The study, taken as a whole, reports: With patients, TCR sharing proved less clear than in mice, a difference possibly related to HLA. Affected lesional scalp, above all in alopecia totalis/universalis, was more clonal than normal scalp.

A remark on this clone: What it binds is unknown.

Investigators isolated RNA and reverse transcribed it into cDNA to act as the sequencing template. Sequenced by immunoSEQ multiplex PCR; TCRdb stores in-frame clones only, minus some. The sample has 20,000 or so clones; 60% to 80% are singletons. CDR1 SGHKS and CDR2 YYEKEE come from the germline V gene (reference sequence). The J segment lost 5 bases and the V segment lost 5 bases, leaving 1 base of the junction unmatched. This CDR3 contains 13 residues. The study team obtained lesional scalp punch biopsies and peripheral blood from alopecia areata patients. This specimen consisted of skin, obtained at week 0. This receptor was taken from a human donor with alopecia areata. The chain is built from TRBV5-5 and TRBJ1-6; 7 bases are a match to TRBD1. CDR3: CASRQGNNSPLHF. CDR3 nucleotides: TGTGCCAGCAGACAGGGGAATAATTCACCCCTCCACTTT.